This T cell receptor (beta chain) is from a study of radiation and T cells in renal cell carcinoma. Study overall: Nephrectomy followed 15 Gy stereotactic body radiation by 4 weeks.

Time point given: baseline pretreatment blood. Regarding treatment: 15 Gy SBRT to primary tumor, nephrectomy 4 weeks later. Blood was sampled at baseline, 2 weeks and 4 weeks after SBRT. Study-wide points: Baseline intratumoral clonotype presence is unknown without pretreatment biopsies. In blood, top tumor clones expanded by 2 weeks, shrinking by 4.

Clones were sequenced by immunoSEQ multiplex PCR, and TCRdb holds only the in-frame ones, with some missing. Among 150,000 or so clones listed, about 88% were seen once. The V gene lost 0 bases and the J gene lost 1 base, with 7 bases spanning the gap. The CDR3 totals 14 residues. CDR1 is MNHEY, CDR2 SVGAGI, per germline. This clone was recorded only once. The target antigen is unknown. Other DNA sequences in the same sample also yield this CDR3. This chain uses TRBV6-5 with TRBJ2-7, with D unresolved. The specimen comprised blood, sampled from a patient whose treatment included radiotherapy and nephrectomy. This TCR derives from a woman in her seventies with renal cell carcinoma. The CDR3 is CASSYSSGSYEQYF. For the CDR3, the DNA is TGTGCCAGCAGTTACTCGTCCGGTTCCTACGAGCAGTACTTC.